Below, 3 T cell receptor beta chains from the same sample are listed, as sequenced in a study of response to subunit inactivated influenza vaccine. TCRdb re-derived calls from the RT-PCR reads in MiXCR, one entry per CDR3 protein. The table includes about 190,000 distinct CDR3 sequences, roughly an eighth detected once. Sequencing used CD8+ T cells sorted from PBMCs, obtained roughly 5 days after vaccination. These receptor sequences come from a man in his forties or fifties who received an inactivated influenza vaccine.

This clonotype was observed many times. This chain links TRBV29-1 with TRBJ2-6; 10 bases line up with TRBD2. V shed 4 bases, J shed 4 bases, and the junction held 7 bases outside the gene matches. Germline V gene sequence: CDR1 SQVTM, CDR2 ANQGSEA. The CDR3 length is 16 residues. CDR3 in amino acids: CSVALAGVVGANVLTF. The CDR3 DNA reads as TGCAGCGTTGCTCTAGCGGGAGTGGTAGGGGCCAACGTCCTGACTTTC.

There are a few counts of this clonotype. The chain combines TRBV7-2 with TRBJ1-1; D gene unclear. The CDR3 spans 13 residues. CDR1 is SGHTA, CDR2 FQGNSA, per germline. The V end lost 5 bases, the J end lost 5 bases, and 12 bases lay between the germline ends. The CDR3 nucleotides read TGTGCCAGCAGCCCACAAAGCAGTACTGAAGCTTTCTTT. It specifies CASSPQSSTEAFF.

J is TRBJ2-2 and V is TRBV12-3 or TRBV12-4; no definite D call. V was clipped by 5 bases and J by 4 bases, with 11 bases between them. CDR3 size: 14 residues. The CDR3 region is CASSTTASTGELFF. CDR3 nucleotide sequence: TGTGCCAGCAGTACCACGGCATCCACCGGGGAGCTGTTTTTT.